This TCR beta chain emerged from a study of shared clonotypes between healthy human individuals. CD45RA+ naive and CD45RA-negative memory subsets were separated from CD4+ cells. Profiling relied on immunoSEQ multiplex PCR, and the TCRdb table lists in-frame clones only, not all of them. There are hundreds of thousands of clones in the sample; more than 70% occur only once, and around 1.8% lies in the top ten. Study results and caveats: The represented genetic and exposure-history diversity was limited by the small number of donors. A generally larger estimated richness was seen in naive subsets than in memory subsets. Around 5.4% of naive CD4 clonotypes were common to a few donors.

Notes on this clone: The target antigen is unknown.

This sequence was found in a woman aged 25-40 years in good health. The sample was memory CD4+ T cells sorted from blood. The subset denotes: CD45RA-negative fraction.

CDR3 DNA sequence: TGTGCCAGCAGTATCGGACATAGCCTTGGTGAAGCTTTCTTT. Translation: CASSIGHSLGEAFF. The gene calls are TRBV25-1 and TRBJ1-1; D is possibly TRBD1 (5 bases). The CDR3 length is 14 residues. Trimming took off 5 bases at V and 7 bases at J, with 17 bases between the two ends. CDR1 and CDR2 (germline): MGHDK, SYGVNS.